This T cell receptor beta chain came from a study of T cell responses to AZD1222 COVID-19 vaccine. V lost 5 bases to trimming and J lost 4 bases; unmatched junction nucleotides: 10. Per germline, CDR1 LNHDA and CDR2 SQIVND (reference sequence). The CDR3 is 15 amino acids. Here immunoSEQ multiplex PCR was the method, and the copy in TCRdb shows in-frame clones only, minus some. The profile shows tens of thousands of clones, approximately 89% of them singletons. Study-wide findings and caveats: Reportedly, close to half of spike-specific TCRs are directed against unmutated variant regions. Without day 14 samples, only post-peak T cell repertoires were studied. Donors were chiefly white British, with a greater number of females, and clonal diversity was perhaps underestimated. AZD1222 recipients seropositive at baseline numbered only five to seven.

Concerning this clone: The antigen remains unidentified.

The sequence was collected from an adult in good health. The input for sequencing was peripheral blood, taken on day 0 of AZD1222 vaccination. The V call is TRBV19, the J call TRBJ1-1, with 7 positions matching TRBD1. The CDR3 loop is CASSPPGGGGTEAFF. The DNA for the CDR3 is TGTGCCAGTAGTCCGCCAGGGGGAGGTGGCACTGAAGCTTTCTTT.